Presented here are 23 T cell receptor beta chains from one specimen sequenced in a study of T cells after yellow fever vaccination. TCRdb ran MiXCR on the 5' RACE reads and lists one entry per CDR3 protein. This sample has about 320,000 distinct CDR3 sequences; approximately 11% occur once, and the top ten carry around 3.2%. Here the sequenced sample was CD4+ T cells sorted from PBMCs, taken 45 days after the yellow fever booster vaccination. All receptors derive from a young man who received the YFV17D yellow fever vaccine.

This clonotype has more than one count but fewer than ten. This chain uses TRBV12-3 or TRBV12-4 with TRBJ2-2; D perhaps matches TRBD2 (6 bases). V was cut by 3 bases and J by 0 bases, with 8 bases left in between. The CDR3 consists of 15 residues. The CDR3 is CASSFAGPNTGELFF. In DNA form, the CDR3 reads TGTGCCAGCAGTTTTGCGGGACCGAACACCGGGGAGCTGTTTTTT.

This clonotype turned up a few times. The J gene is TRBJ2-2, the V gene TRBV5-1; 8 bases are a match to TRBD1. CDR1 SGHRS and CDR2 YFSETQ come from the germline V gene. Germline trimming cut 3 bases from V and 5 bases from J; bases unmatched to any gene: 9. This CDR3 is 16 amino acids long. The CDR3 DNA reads TGCGCCAGCAGCTCAAGACAGGGGTCAAGGACCGGGGAGCTGTTTTTT. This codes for CASSSRQGSRTGELFF.

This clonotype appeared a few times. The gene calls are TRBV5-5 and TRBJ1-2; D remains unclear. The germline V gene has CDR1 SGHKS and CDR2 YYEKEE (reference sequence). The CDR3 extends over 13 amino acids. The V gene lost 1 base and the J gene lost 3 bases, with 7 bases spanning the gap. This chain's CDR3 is CASSLTTDYGYTF. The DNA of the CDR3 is TGTGCCAGCAGCTTGACAACGGACTATGGCTACACCTTC.

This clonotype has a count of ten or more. In DNA form, the CDR3 reads TGCAGTGCTCGGGGTATTGGTTCAGAGGGACGAATCGATGAGCAGTTCTTC. Protein: CSARGIGSEGRIDEQFF. This chain uses TRBV20-1 with TRBJ2-1; D could derive from TRBD1 or TRBD2 (5 bases each). The CDR3 runs to 17 residues. CDR1 is DFQATT, CDR2 SNEGSKA, per germline (reference sequence). V dropped 5 bases and J dropped 8 bases, with 28 bases sitting between them.

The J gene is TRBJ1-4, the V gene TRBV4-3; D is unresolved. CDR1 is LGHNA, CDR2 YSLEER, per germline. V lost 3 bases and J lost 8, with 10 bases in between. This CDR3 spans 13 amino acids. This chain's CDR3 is CASSQGFREKLFF. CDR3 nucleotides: TGCGCCAGCAGCCAGGGGTTCCGCGAAAAACTGTTTTTT.

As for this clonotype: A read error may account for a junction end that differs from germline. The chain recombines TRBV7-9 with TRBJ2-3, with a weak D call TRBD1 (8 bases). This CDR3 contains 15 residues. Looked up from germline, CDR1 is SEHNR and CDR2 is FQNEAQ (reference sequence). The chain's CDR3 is CASSPGQGRGDTQFF. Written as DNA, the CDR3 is TGTGCCAGCAGCCCAGGACAGGGCCGGGGGGATACGCAGTTTTTT.

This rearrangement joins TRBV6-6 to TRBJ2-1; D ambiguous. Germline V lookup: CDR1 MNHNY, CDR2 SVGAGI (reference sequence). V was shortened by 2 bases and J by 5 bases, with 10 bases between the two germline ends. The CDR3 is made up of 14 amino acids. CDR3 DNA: TGTGCCAGCAGTTACCGAGACGTCAACAATGAGCAGTTCTTC. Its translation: CASSYRDVNNEQFF.

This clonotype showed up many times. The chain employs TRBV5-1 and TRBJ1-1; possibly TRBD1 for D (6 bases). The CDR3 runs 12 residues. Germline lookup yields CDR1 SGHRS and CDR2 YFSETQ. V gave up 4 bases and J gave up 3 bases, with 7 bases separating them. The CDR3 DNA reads TGCGCCAGCAGCCCAGGGGACACTGAAGCTTTCTTT. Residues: CASSPGDTEAFF. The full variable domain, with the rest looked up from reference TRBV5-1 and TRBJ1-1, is KAGVTQTPRYLIKTRGQQVTLSCSPISGHRSVSWYQQTPGQGLQFLFEYFSETQRNKGNFPGRFSGRQFSNSRSEMNVSTLELGDSALYLCASSPGDTEAFFGQGTRLTVV.

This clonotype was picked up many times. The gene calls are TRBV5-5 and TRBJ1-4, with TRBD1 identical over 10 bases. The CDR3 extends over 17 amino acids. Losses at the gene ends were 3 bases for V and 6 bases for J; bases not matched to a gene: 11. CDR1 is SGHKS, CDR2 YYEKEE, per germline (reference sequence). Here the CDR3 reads CASSSSPPGTGDEKLFF. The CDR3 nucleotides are TGTGCCAGCAGCTCATCACCCCCCGGGACAGGGGATGAAAAACTGTTTTTT.

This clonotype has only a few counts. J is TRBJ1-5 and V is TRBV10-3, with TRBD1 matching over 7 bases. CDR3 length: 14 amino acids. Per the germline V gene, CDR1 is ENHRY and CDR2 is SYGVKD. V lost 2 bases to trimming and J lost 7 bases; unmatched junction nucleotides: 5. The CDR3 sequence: CAISERDREQPQHF. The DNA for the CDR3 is TGTGCCATCAGTGAGAGAGACAGGGAACAGCCCCAGCATTTT.

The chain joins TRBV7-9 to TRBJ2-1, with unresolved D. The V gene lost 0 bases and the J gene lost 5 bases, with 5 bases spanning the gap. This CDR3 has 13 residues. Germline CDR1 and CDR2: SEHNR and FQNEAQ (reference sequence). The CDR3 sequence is CASSLAQNNEQFF. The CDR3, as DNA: TGTGCCAGCAGCTTAGCACAGAACAATGAGCAGTTCTTC.

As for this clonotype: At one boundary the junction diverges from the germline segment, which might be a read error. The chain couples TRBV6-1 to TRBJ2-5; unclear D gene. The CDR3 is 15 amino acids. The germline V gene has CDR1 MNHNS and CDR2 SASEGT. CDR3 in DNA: TGTGCCAGCAGCGAAGGACGGCCGTACGGGGAGACCCAGTACTTC. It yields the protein CASSEGRPYGETQYF.

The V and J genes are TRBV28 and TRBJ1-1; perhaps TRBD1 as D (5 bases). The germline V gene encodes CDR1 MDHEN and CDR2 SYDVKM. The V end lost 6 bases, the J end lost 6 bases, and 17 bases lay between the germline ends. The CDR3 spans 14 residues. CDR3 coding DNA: TGTGCCAGCAGCTTGGGGGGAATCGGGGCTGAAGCTTTCTTT. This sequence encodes CASSLGGIGAEAFF.

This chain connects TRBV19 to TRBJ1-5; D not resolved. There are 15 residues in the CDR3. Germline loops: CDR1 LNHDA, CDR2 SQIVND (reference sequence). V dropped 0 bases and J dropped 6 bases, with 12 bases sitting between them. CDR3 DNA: TGTGCCAGTAGTATAGACGGGTTCGGGGTTCAGCCCCAGCATTTT. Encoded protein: CASSIDGFGVQPQHF.

CDR3 sequence (DNA): TGTGCCAGCAGCGTCAGCAGGGGTTCAGATACGCAGTATTTT. Amino acids: CASSVSRGSDTQYF. The chain recombines TRBV7-2 with TRBJ2-3; TRBD1 is a possible D gene (6 bases). Trimming took 5 bases from V and 4 from J, leaving 13 bases between them. The CDR3 is 14 amino acids. Germline V gives CDR1 SGHTA, CDR2 FQGNSA.

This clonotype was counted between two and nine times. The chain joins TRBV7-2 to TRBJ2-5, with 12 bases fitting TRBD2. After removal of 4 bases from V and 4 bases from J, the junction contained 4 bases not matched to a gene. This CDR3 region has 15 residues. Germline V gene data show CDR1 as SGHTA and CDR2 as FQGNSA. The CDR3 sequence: CASSSRLAGAETQYF. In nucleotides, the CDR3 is TGTGCCAGCAGCTCACGACTAGCGGGGGCAGAGACCCAGTACTTC.

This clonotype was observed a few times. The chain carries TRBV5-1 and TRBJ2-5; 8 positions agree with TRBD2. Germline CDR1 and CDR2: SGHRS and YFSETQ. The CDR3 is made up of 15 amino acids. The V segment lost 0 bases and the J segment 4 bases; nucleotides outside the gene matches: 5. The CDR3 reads CASSLDSGGLETQYF. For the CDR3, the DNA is TGCGCCAGCAGCTTGGACAGCGGGGGACTAGAGACCCAGTACTTC.

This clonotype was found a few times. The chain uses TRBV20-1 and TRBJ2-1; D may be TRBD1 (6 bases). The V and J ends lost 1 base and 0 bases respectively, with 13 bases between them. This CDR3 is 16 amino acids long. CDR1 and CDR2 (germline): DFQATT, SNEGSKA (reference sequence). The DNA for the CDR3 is TGCAGTGCTAGAGCTCGGACAGCGAGCTCCTACAATGAGCAGTTCTTC. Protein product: CSARARTASSYNEQFF.

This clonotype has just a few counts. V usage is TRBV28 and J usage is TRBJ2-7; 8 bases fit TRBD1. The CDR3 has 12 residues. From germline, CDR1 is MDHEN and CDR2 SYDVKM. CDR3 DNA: TGTGCCAGCAGTCCGAACCGACAGGGGAAAGGCGTC. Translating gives CASSPNRQGKGV.

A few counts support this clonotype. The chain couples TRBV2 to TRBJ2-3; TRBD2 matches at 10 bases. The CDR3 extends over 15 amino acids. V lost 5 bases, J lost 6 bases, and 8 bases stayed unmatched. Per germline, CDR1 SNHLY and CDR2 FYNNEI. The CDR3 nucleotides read TGTGCCAGCAGTTCCCAAGCGGGGGGGCCGGATACGCAGTATTTT. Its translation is CASSSQAGGPDTQYF.

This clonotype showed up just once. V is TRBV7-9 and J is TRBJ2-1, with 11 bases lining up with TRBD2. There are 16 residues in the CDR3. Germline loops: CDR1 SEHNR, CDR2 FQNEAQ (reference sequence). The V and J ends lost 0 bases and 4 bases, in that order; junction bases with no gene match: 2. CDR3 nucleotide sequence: TGTGCCAGCAGCTTAGCACTAGCGGGGGTATACAATGAGCAGTTCTTC. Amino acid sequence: CASSLALAGVYNEQFF.

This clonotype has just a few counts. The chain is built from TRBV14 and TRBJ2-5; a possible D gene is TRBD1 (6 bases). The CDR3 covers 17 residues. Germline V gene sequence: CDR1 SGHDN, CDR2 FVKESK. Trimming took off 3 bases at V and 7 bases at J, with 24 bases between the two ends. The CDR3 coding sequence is TGTGCCAGCAGCCAGTCCTTATGGGACACCACCCCAAGGACCCAGTACTTC. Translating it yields CASSQSLWDTTPRTQYF.

This chain's CDR3 is CATTKQGSYEQYV. CDR3 in DNA: TGTGCCACCACAAAACAGGGTTCCTACGAGCAGTACGTC. The gene calls are TRBV24-1 and TRBJ2-7; weak D call: TRBD1 (6 bases). The CDR3 is 13 residues long. Germline V gene lookup returns CDR1 KGHDR and CDR2 SFDVKD. The V end lost 8 bases, the J end lost 1 base, and 11 bases lay between the germline ends.